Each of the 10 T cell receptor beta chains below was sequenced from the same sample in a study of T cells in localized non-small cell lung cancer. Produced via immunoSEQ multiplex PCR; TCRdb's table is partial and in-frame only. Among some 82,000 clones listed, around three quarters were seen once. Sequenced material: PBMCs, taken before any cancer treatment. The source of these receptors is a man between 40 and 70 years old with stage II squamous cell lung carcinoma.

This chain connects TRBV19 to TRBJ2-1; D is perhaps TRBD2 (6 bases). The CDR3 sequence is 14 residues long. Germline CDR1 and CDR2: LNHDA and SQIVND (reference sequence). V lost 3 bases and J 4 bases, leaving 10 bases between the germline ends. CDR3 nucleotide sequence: TGTGCCAGTAGTATTACGGCGGGGTACAATGAGCAGTTCTTC. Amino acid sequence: CASSITAGYNEQFF.

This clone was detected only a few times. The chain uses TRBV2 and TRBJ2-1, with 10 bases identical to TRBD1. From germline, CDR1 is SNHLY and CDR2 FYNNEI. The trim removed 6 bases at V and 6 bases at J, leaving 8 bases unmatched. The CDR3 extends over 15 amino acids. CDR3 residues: CASSDRQGAINEQFF. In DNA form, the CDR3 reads TGTGCCAGCAGCGACCGACAGGGGGCGATCAATGAGCAGTTCTTC.

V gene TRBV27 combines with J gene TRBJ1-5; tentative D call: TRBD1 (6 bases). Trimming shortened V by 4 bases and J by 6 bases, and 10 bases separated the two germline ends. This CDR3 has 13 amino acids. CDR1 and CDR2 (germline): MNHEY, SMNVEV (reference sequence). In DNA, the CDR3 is TGTGCCAGCAGTTCGGGGGCAGGTCAGCCCCAGCATTTT. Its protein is CASSSGAGQPQHF.

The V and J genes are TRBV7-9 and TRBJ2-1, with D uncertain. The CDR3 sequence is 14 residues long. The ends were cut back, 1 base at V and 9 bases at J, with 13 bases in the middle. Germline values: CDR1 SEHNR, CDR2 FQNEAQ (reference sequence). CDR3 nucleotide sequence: TGTGCCAGCAGCTTAGAAGGTTGGGAATCTGAGCAGTTCTTC. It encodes CASSLEGWESEQFF.

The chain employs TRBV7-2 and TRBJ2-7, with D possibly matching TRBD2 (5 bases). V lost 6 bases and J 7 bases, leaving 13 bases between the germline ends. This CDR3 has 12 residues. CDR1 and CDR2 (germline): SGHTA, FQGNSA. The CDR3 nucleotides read TGTGCCAGCAGACTAGGCCTAGGGGAGCAGTACTTC. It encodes CASRLGLGEQYF.

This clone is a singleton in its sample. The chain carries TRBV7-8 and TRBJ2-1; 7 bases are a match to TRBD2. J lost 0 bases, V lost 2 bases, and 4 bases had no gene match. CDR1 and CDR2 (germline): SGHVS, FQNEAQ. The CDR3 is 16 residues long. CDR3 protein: CASSLWGGDSYNEQFF. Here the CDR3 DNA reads TGTGCCAGCAGCTTATGGGGAGGGGACTCCTACAATGAGCAGTTCTTC. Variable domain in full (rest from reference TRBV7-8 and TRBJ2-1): GAGVSQSPRYKVAKRGQDVALRCDPISGHVSLFWYQQALGQGPEFLTYFQNEAQLDKSGLPSDRFFAERPEGSVSTLKIQRTQQEDSAVYLCASSLWGGDSYNEQFFGPGTRLTVL.

The CDR3 bases are TGTGCCATCAGCCTGACTAGCGGGTCCTACGAGCAGTACTTC. This sequence encodes CAISLTSGSYEQYF. This chain joins TRBV10-3 and TRBJ2-7; 10 bases agree with TRBD2. Trimming removed 6 bases from V and 1 base from J; junction bases left unmatched: 3. Germline V gives CDR1 ENHRY, CDR2 SYGVKD. This CDR3 spans 14 amino acids.

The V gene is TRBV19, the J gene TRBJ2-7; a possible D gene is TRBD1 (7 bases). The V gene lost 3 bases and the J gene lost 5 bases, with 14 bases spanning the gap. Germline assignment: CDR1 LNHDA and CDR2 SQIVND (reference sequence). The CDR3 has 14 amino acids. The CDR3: CASSIGARGDEQYF. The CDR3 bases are TGTGCCAGTAGTATTGGAGCCAGGGGGGACGAGCAGTACTTC.

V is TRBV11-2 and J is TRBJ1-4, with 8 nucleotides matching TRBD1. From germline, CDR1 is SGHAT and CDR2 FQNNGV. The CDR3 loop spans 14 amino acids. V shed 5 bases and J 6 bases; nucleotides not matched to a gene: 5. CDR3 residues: CASSQGARDEKLFF. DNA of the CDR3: TGTGCCAGCAGCCAGGGGGCGCGGGATGAAAAACTGTTTTTT. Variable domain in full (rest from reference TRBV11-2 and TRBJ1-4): EAGVAQSPRYKIIEKRQSVAFWCNPISGHATLYWYQQILGQGPKLLIQFQNNGVVDDSQLPKDRFSAERLKGVDSTLKIQPAKLEDSAVYLCASSQGARDEKLFFGSGTQLSVL.

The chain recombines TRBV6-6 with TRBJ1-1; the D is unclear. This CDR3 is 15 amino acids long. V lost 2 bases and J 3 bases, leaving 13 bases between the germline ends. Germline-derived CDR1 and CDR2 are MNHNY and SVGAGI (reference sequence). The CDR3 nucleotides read TGTGCCAGCAGTTACGGCCGCCAAAGGGACACTGAAGCTTTCTTT. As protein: CASSYGRQRDTEAFF.